Included here is one T cell receptor beta chain sequence, with context. Its antigen remains unidentified. Use of 60 Vbeta and 13 Jbeta primers characterized the PCR. Assay used: immunoSEQ multiplex PCR; TCRdb lists only in-frame clones, some missing. This table holds about 130,000 clones, 64% found once. This entry belongs to a study of cytomegalovirus exposure and HLA in healthy donors. Study conclusions and caveats: It was likely that a cluster of highly shared sequence variants was a sequencing artifact. Later examination showed HLA-associated TCR beta chains had greater clonal expansion than equally common others.

This TCR was sampled from a woman aged 40-49 years in good health and CMV-seronegative. Sequenced material: PBMCs.

This chain's CDR3 is CASSLEAGASSTDTQYF. Here the CDR3 DNA reads TGTGCCAGCAGCTTAGAGGCTGGAGCCAGTAGCACAGATACGCAGTATTTT. The genes are TRBV13 and TRBJ2-3; D is undetermined. The CDR3 is 17 amino acids. V lost 1 base to trimming and J lost 0 bases, with 14 bases between them. Germline V gene data show CDR1 as PRHDT and CDR2 as FYEKMQ (reference sequence).